The rows below give T cell receptor beta chains drawn from one sample of a study of response to subunit inactivated influenza vaccine. TCRdb independently ran MiXCR on the RT-PCR reads; one entry per CDR3 protein. The table has more than 550,000 distinct CDR3 sequences, about 11% seen once; the top ten hold 11%. The sample was also linked to a second study, of T cells expressing NK-cell markers.

Sequencing used PBMCs from blood, obtained on the day of vaccination. The origin of the receptors is a man in his fifties or sixties who received an inactivated influenza vaccine. The CDR3 runs from the conserved cysteine through the conserved F or W. The order of the fields is CDR3 DNA, CDR3 protein, D gene, clone size, J gene, V gene. D genes are given only for firm matches. A clone size is listed for some rows: how often the clone was seen (once, few, many), or a class if it is expanded.

CDR3nt: TGTGCCAGCAGCTTGCATGGGCAGGGTTTGAACACTGAAGCTTTCTTT
CDR3aa: CASSLHGQGLNTEAFF
d_gene: -
abundance: -
j_gene: TRBJ1-1
v_gene: TRBV5-5

CDR3nt: TGTGCCAGCAGAAAACAGGGAACCTACGAGCAGTACTTC
CDR3aa: CASRKQGTYEQYF
d_gene: -
abundance: few
j_gene: TRBJ2-7
v_gene: TRBV25-1

CDR3nt: TGTGCCAGCAGCGTAGGGGGGACTAGCGCCCACAATGAGCAGTTCTTC
CDR3aa: CASSVGGTSAHNEQFF
d_gene: TRBD2
abundance: -
j_gene: TRBJ2-1
v_gene: TRBV9

CDR3nt: TGTGCCAGCAGCGTAGTGTCGGGGCCCAATGAGCAGTTCTTC
CDR3aa: CASSVVSGPNEQFF
d_gene: -
abundance: few
j_gene: TRBJ2-1
v_gene: TRBV9

CDR3nt: TGTGCCAGCAGTGAATTCTTGACTAACGGGGGGAAAGGTAATGAGCAGTTCTTC
CDR3aa: CASSEFLTNGGKGNEQFF
d_gene: TRBD2
abundance: -
j_gene: TRBJ2-1
v_gene: TRBV25-1

CDR3nt: TGTGCCAGCTCACCTTCTGGGCAGGGCCGAGTAGCTTTCTTT
CDR3aa: CASSPSGQGRVAFF
d_gene: -
abundance: few
j_gene: TRBJ1-1
v_gene: TRBV18

CDR3nt: TGTGCCAGCAGCTTAACGGGGACAGGGTACAATGAGCAGTTCTTC
CDR3aa: CASSLTGTGYNEQFF
d_gene: TRBD1
abundance: many
j_gene: TRBJ2-1
v_gene: TRBV7-3

CDR3nt: TGCGCCAGCAGTGCGGGAGGCTACACCGGGGAGCTGTTTTTT
CDR3aa: CASSAGGYTGELFF
d_gene: TRBD2
abundance: -
j_gene: TRBJ2-2
v_gene: TRBV10-2

CDR3nt: TGTGCCAGCAGCTCGACTGCCGGGACAGGGGGACGCGAGCAGTACTTC
CDR3aa: CASSSTAGTGGREQYF
d_gene: TRBD1
abundance: -
j_gene: TRBJ2-7
v_gene: TRBV7-2

CDR3nt: TGTGCCAGCAGTTACCAAAGGGGACTAGCAAAAGAGACCCAGTACTTC
CDR3aa: CASSYQRGLAKETQYF
d_gene: TRBD2
abundance: -
j_gene: TRBJ2-5
v_gene: TRBV2

CDR3nt: TGTGCCAGCAGCTTAGGACAGGTCAATGAGCAGTTCTTC
CDR3aa: CASSLGQVNEQFF
d_gene: -
abundance: many
j_gene: TRBJ2-1
v_gene: TRBV7-2

CDR3nt: TGTGCCAGCAGTAAGCCGGGACTAGTAGGAGATACGCAGTATTTT
CDR3aa: CASSKPGLVGDTQYF
d_gene: TRBD2
abundance: -
j_gene: TRBJ2-3
v_gene: TRBV6-2/TRBV6-3

CDR3nt: TGTGCCAGCAGCCCCGGGGACAGTTGGTACGAAAAACTGTTTTTT
CDR3aa: CASSPGDSWYEKLFF
d_gene: TRBD1
abundance: few
j_gene: TRBJ1-4
v_gene: TRBV7-9

CDR3nt: TGCAGCGTTCGCGGGAGAGCCCTCCCGGAGCAGTACTTC
CDR3aa: CSVRGRALPEQYF
d_gene: TRBD2
abundance: few
j_gene: TRBJ2-7
v_gene: TRBV29-1

CDR3nt: TGTGCCAGCAGCCCAGTAACGACAGTGGACTATGGCTACACCTTC
CDR3aa: CASSPVTTVDYGYTF
d_gene: -
abundance: few
j_gene: TRBJ1-2
v_gene: TRBV7-2

CDR3nt: TGTGCCATCAGTGAAGTAGGGTCGAACACCGGGGAGCTGTTTTTT
CDR3aa: CAISEVGSNTGELFF
d_gene: -
abundance: -
j_gene: TRBJ2-2
v_gene: TRBV10-3

CDR3nt: TGTGCCAGCAGCCAAGTTGGCGGGGGGGCTCACGAGACCCAGTACTTC
CDR3aa: CASSQVGGGAHETQYF
d_gene: TRBD2
abundance: -
j_gene: TRBJ2-5
v_gene: TRBV3-1

CDR3nt: TGTGCCAGCAGTTTAGGTCTAGCGGGAATCCACGAGCAGTACTTC
CDR3aa: CASSLGLAGIHEQYF
d_gene: TRBD2
abundance: many
j_gene: TRBJ2-7
v_gene: TRBV28

CDR3nt: TGCGCCAGCAGCGGTGGACTAGCGGGGGGCTCCTACAATGAGCAGTTCTTC
CDR3aa: CASSGGLAGGSYNEQFF
d_gene: TRBD2
abundance: many
j_gene: TRBJ2-1
v_gene: TRBV5-1

CDR3nt: TGTGCCACCTCGCTGGGGAGAGAGACCCAGTACTTC
CDR3aa: CATSLGRETQYF
d_gene: -
abundance: -
j_gene: TRBJ2-5
v_gene: TRBV19

CDR3nt: TGTGCCAGCAGCCAAGGGTCCCCTAGTCACCACAATGAGCAGTTCTTC
CDR3aa: CASSQGSPSHHNEQFF
d_gene: -
abundance: -
j_gene: TRBJ2-1
v_gene: TRBV3-1

CDR3nt: TGTGCCAGCAGCTTACAAGGTGGGGAGCAGCCCCAGCATTTT
CDR3aa: CASSLQGGEQPQHF
d_gene: -
abundance: -
j_gene: TRBJ1-5
v_gene: TRBV7-8

CDR3nt: TGTGCCAGCAGCCGGGGGGGGTATTCCAATGAGCAGTTCTTC
CDR3aa: CASSRGGYSNEQFF
d_gene: TRBD2
abundance: -
j_gene: TRBJ2-1
v_gene: TRBV7-2

CDR3nt: TGTGCCAGCAGTTTAAGGCCCGACTCCTACAATGAGCAGTTCTTC
CDR3aa: CASSLRPDSYNEQFF
d_gene: -
abundance: few
j_gene: TRBJ2-1
v_gene: TRBV12-3/TRBV12-4

CDR3nt: TGTGCCAGCAGCCATTGGGCTGTGAACACCGGGGAGCTGTTTTTT
CDR3aa: CASSHWAVNTGELFF
d_gene: -
abundance: few
j_gene: TRBJ2-2
v_gene: TRBV3-1

CDR3nt: TGCAGTGCTAGAGACGGCCCAGGGAGCTCCTATAATTCACCCCTCCACTTT
CDR3aa: CSARDGPGSSYNSPLHF
d_gene: -
abundance: many
j_gene: TRBJ1-6
v_gene: TRBV20-1

CDR3nt: TGTGCCAGCAGCTTACAAGCGGGAGGGCCCTATGAGCAGTTCTTC
CDR3aa: CASSLQAGGPYEQFF
d_gene: TRBD2
abundance: -
j_gene: TRBJ2-1
v_gene: TRBV7-9